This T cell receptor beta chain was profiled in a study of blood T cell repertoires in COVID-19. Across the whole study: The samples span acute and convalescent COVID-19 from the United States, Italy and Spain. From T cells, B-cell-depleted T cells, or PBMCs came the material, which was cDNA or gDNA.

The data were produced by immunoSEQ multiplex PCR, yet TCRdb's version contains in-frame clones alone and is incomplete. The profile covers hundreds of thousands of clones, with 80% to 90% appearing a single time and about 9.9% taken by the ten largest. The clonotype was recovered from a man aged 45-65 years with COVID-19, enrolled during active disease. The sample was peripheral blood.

CDR3 loop: CASSLALGSGVIYNEQFF. The CDR3 DNA reads as TGTGCCAGCAGCTTAGCTCTAGGTAGCGGGGTGATATACAATGAGCAGTTCTTC. The chain uses TRBV7-2 and TRBJ2-1; 8 nucleotides align to TRBD2. The J segment lost 4 bases and the V segment lost 0 bases, leaving 11 bases of the junction unmatched. CDR3 size: 18 residues. Germline loops: CDR1 SGHTA, CDR2 FQGNSA.